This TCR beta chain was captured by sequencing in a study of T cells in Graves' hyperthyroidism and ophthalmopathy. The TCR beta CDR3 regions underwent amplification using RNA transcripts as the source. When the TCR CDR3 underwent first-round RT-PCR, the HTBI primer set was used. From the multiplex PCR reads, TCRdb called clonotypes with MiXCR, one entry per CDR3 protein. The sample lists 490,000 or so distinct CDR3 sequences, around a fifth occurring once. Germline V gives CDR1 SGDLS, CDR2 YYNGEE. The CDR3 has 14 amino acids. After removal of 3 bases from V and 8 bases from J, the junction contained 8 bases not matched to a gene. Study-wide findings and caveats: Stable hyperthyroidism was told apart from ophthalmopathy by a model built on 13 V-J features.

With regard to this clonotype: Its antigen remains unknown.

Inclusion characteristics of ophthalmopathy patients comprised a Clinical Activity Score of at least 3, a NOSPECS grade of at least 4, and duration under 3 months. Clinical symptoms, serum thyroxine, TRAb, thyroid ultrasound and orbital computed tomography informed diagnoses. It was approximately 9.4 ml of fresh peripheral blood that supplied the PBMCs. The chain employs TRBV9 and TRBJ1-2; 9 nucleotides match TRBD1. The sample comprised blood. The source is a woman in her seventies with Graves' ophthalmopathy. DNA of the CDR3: TGTGCCAGCAGCGGCCCAGGGACAGGGCGCGGCTACACCTTC. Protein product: CASSGPGTGRGYTF.